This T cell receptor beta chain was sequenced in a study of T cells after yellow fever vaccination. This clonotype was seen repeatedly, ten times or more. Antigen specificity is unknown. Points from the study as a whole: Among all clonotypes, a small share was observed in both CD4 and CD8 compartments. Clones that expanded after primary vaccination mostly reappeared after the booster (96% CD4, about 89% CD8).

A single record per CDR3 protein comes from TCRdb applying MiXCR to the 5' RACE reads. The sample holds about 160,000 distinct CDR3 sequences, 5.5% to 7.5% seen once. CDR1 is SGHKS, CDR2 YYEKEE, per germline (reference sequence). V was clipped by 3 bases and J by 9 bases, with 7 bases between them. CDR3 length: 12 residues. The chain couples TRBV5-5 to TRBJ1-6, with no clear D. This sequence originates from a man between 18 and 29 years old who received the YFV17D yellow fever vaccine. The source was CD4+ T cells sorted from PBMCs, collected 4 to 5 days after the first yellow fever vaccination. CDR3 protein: CASSSTTSPLHF. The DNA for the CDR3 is TGTGCCAGCAGCTCTACTACTTCACCCCTCCACTTT.